Listed here is a single T cell receptor (beta chain). It was with 60 Vbeta and 13 Jbeta primers that the PCR ran. Assay used: immunoSEQ multiplex PCR; TCRdb lists only in-frame clones, some missing. The repertoire holds roughly 140,000 clones, with 70% to 80% as singletons. This sample stems from a study of cytomegalovirus exposure and HLA in healthy donors. Per germline, CDR1 SGHVS and CDR2 FQNEAQ. There are 15 residues in the CDR3. J gave up 5 bases and V 3 bases, and 9 bases lay outside the gene matches. This TCR derives from a woman younger than 30 in good health and CMV-seropositive. V and J are TRBV7-8 and TRBJ1-1; 7 bases are shared with TRBD1. Sequenced material: PBMCs. The chain's CDR3 is CASSLGTAGGTEAFF. The DNA of the CDR3 is TGTGCCAGCAGCTTGGGGACAGCCGGTGGGACTGAAGCTTTCTTT. Filled out from reference TRBV7-8 and TRBJ1-1, the complete variable domain reads GAGVSQSPRYKVAKRGQDVALRCDPISGHVSLFWYQQALGQGPEFLTYFQNEAQLDKSGLPSDRFFAERPEGSVSTLKIQRTQQEDSAVYLCASSLGTAGGTEAFFGQGTRLTVV.